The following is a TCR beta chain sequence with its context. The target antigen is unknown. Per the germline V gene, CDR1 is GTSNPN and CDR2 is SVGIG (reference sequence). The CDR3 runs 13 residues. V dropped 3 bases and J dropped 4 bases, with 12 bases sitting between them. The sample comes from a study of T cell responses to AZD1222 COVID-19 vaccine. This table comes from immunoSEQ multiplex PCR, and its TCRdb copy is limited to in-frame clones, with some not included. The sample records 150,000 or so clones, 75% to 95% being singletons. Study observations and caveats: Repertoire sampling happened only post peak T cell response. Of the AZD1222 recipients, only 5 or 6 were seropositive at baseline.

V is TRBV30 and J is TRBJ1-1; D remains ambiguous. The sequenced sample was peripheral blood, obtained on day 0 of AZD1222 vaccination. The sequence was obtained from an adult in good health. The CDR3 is CAWRVGVTTEAFF. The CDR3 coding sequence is TGTGCCTGGAGGGTCGGGGTTACCACTGAAGCTTTCTTT.